Listed here are 32 T cell receptor beta chains from one sample, sequenced in a study of shared clonotypes between healthy human individuals. The protocol was immunoSEQ multiplex PCR, while the TCRdb copy is restricted to in-frame clones and leaves out a portion. The sample records fewer than 3 million clones, 85% to 95% being singletons. The sample was naive CD4+ T cells from PBMCs. Subset in this sample: CD45RA+ positively selected. These receptors originate from a man younger than 30 in good health. Some clones in this sample may be carry-over from other donors' samples.

The rearrangement uses TRBV6-1 and TRBJ1-2, with D tentatively TRBD1 (6 bases). Germline CDR1 reads MNHNS; CDR2 reads SASEGT. V was shortened by 3 bases and J by 7 bases, with 15 bases between the two germline ends. The CDR3 covers 14 residues. The CDR3 sequence: CASSDLTGSSGYTF. The DNA for the CDR3 is TGTGCCAGCAGTGACCTTACAGGGAGCAGTGGCTACACCTTC.

The V and J genes are TRBV5-1 and TRBJ2-3, with 10 bases that match TRBD2. V lost 0 bases and J lost 3; bases outside the gene matches: 19. The CDR3 is made up of 21 amino acids. Germline lookup yields CDR1 SGHRS and CDR2 YFSETQ. CDR3 nucleotide sequence: TGCGCCAGCAGCTTGGCCCCAGGGGGGCTAGCGGGAGTCCTGAGTACAGATACGCAGTATTTT. Its translation: CASSLAPGGLAGVLSTDTQYF. The entire variable domain, with the rest obtained from reference TRBV5-1 and TRBJ2-3, is as follows: KAGVTQTPRYLIKTRGQQVTLSCSPISGHRSVSWYQQTPGQGLQFLFEYFSETQRNKGNFPGRFSGRQFSNSRSEMNVSTLELGDSALYLCASSLAPGGLAGVLSTDTQYFGPGTRLTVL.

This clone occurred a few times. This chain joins TRBV5-1 and TRBJ1-3; D not certain. Germline CDR1 SGHRS, CDR2 YFSETQ. This CDR3 is 16 amino acids long. The V end was cut by 4 bases, the J end by 3 bases, with 17 bases between. DNA for the CDR3: TGCGCCAGCAGCATACACATACTTGGCGGTGGAAACACCATATATTTT. Translating gives CASSIHILGGGNTIYF.

The chain recombines TRBV7-9 with TRBJ2-3; no firm D call. With 3 bases removed from V and 2 bases from J, the gap between germline ends came to 6 bases. Germline values: CDR1 SEHNR, CDR2 FQNEAQ (reference sequence). The CDR3 contains 13 residues. As DNA, the CDR3 is TGTGCCAGCAGCTTCCTCACCACAGATACGCAGTATTTT. It codes for CASSFLTTDTQYF.

The chain links TRBV6-1 to TRBJ2-7; TRBD2 matches 9 bases. The CDR3 runs 16 residues. Trimming cost V 4 bases and J 4 bases; bases outside gene matches: 11. CDR1 and CDR2 (germline): MNHNS, SASEGT. In nucleotides, the CDR3 is TGTGCCAGCAGTGCCCTCAGCGGGAGGACCTCTTACGAGCAGTACTTC. Its protein is CASSALSGRTSYEQYF.

The chain has TRBV11-2 and TRBJ2-4; D call uncertain. The V and J ends lost 3 bases and 1 base respectively, with 7 bases between them. The CDR3 length is 14 residues. Germline V lookup: CDR1 SGHAT, CDR2 FQNNGV. CDR3 sequence (DNA): TGTGCCAGCAGCTTTCTAAGCGCCAAAAACATTCAGTACTTC. Translating gives CASSFLSAKNIQYF.

This chain connects TRBV7-9 to TRBJ2-1; 16 bases align to TRBD2. CDR3 length: 17 amino acids. Germline V gene sequence: CDR1 SEHNR, CDR2 FQNEAQ (reference sequence). J lost 8 bases, V lost 5 bases, and 9 bases had no gene match. CDR3 sequence reads: CASSPGTSGRVVDEQFF. The CDR3 DNA sequence: TGTGCCAGCAGCCCCGGGACTAGCGGGAGGGTAGTGGATGAGCAGTTCTTC. Using reference TRBV7-9 and TRBJ2-1 for the parts outside the CDR3, the full variable domain is DTGVSQNPRHKITKRGQNVTFRCDPISEHNRLYWYRQTLGQGPEFLTYFQNEAQLEKSRLLSDRFSAERPKGSFSTLEIQRTEQGDSAMYLCASSPGTSGRVVDEQFFGPGTRLTVL.

This chain uses TRBV5-1 with TRBJ2-5, with D possibly being TRBD2 (5 bases). Trimming took 4 bases from V and 5 from J, leaving 6 bases between them. The CDR3 runs to 11 residues. Looked up from germline, CDR1 is SGHRS and CDR2 is YFSETQ. The CDR3 here is CASSQRETQYF. CDR3 nucleotides: TGCGCCAGCAGCCAGCGGGAGACCCAGTACTTC.

V and J are TRBV11-2 and TRBJ2-3, with 8 bases fitting TRBD2. Trimming at V came to 0 bases and at J to 4 bases, leaving 3 bases not matched to a gene. There are 15 residues in the CDR3. Germline values: CDR1 SGHAT, CDR2 FQNNGV. The CDR3 sequence is CASSLDRGGADTQYF. For the CDR3, the DNA is TGTGCCAGCAGCTTAGATCGGGGGGGTGCAGATACGCAGTATTTT.

The chain recombines TRBV5-6 with TRBJ1-4; D unclear. CDR1 and CDR2 from the germline V gene are SGHDT and YYEEEE. V lost 3 bases and J 8 bases, leaving 11 bases between the germline ends. The CDR3 runs 13 residues. CDR3 amino acids: CASSSAGDEKLFF. The CDR3 DNA sequence: TGTGCCAGCAGCTCTGCTGGTGACGAAAAACTGTTTTTT.

The chain recombines TRBV7-8 with TRBJ2-5; D ambiguous. The CDR3 totals 14 residues. CDR1 is SGHVS and CDR2 is FQNEAQ in the germline V gene. Trimming pared 1 base from V and 2 bases from J, leaving 8 bases between. The chain's CDR3 is CASSLGREQETQYF. For the CDR3, the DNA is TGTGCCAGCAGCTTAGGCAGAGAACAAGAGACCCAGTACTTC.

The chain couples TRBV10-2 to TRBJ1-5; D may be TRBD1 (5 bases). Germline V lookup: CDR1 WSHSY, CDR2 SAAADI. V lost 6 bases and J lost 0, with 9 bases in between. This CDR3 is 14 amino acids long. The CDR3: CASSRDASNQPQHF. DNA for the CDR3: TGCGCCAGCAGCCGGGACGCTAGCAATCAGCCCCAGCATTTT.

V usage is TRBV11-3 and J usage is TRBJ2-7; 8 positions agree with TRBD2. CDR1 is SGHNT and CDR2 is YENEEA in the germline V gene. The J segment lost 9 bases and the V segment lost 3 bases, leaving 10 bases of the junction unmatched. The CDR3 length is 14 residues. For the CDR3, the DNA is TGTGCCAGCAGCTTGGGCCCAAACGCGGGGGGGCAGTACTTC. Translating gives CASSLGPNAGGQYF.

V gene TRBV7-2 combines with J gene TRBJ2-5; a possible D gene is TRBD1 (5 bases). Per the germline V gene, CDR1 is SGHTA and CDR2 is FQGNSA. CDR3 length: 14 amino acids. V shed 4 bases and J shed 5 bases, with 14 bases lying between them. CDR3 bases: TGTGCCAGCAGCTACCGACAGCACCGGGAGACCCAGTACTTC. Encoded protein: CASSYRQHRETQYF. Supplemented by reference TRBV7-2 and TRBJ2-5, the full variable domain reads GAGVSQSPSNKVTEKGKDVELRCDPISGHTALYWYRQSLGQGLEFLIYFQGNSAPDKSGLPSDRFSAERTGGSVSTLTIQRTQQEDSAVYLCASSYRQHRETQYFGPGTRLLVL.

V is TRBV18 and J is TRBJ2-7, with 9 bases identical to TRBD1. Germline V gene sequence: CDR1 KGHSH, CDR2 LQKENI. V was pared by 0 bases and J by 1 base, with 7 bases of the junction left unmatched. This CDR3 region has 17 residues. This chain's CDR3 is CASSPPGFGTGSYEQYF. Written as DNA, the CDR3 is TGTGCCAGCTCACCACCGGGATTCGGGACAGGGTCCTACGAGCAGTACTTC.

The chain links TRBV7-9 to TRBJ1-5; 8 bases line up with TRBD1. Germline trimming cut 4 bases from V and 2 bases from J; bases unmatched to any gene: 7. Germline CDR1 and CDR2: SEHNR and FQNEAQ (reference sequence). The CDR3 is 16 amino acids. CDR3 bases: TGTGCCAGCAGCTCGGGACAGGCTTGGGGCAATCAGCCCCAGCATTTT. The encoded protein is CASSSGQAWGNQPQHF. Combining the CDR3 with reference TRBV7-9 and TRBJ1-5 gives the whole variable domain DTGVSQNPRHKITKRGQNVTFRCDPISEHNRLYWYRQTLGQGPEFLTYFQNEAQLEKSRLLSDRFSAERPKGSFSTLEIQRTEQGDSAMYLCASSSGQAWGNQPQHFGDGTRLSIL.

The chain employs TRBV7-2 and TRBJ1-3; D is possibly TRBD1 (5 bases). Germline-derived CDR1 and CDR2 are SGHTA and FQGNSA. The length of the CDR3 is 14 residues. Trimming pared 1 base from V and 7 bases from J, leaving 11 bases between. The CDR3 reads CASSLGTYFNTIYF. CDR3 sequence (DNA): TGTGCCAGCAGCTTAGGGACATACTTCAACACCATATATTTT.

The rearrangement uses TRBV28 and TRBJ1-1; 7 bases fit TRBD1. Germline CDR1 reads MDHEN; CDR2 reads SYDVKM. Unmatched junction bases numbered 8, after V lost 7 bases and J lost 0 bases. This CDR3 comprises 15 residues. CDR3 in DNA: TGTGCCAGCAATCCCCAGGGGGGGGTGAACACTGAAGCTTTCTTT. Its translation: CASNPQGGVNTEAFF.

CDR3 sequence (DNA): TGTGCCAGCAGCGTAGCGGGGGACAAAGGTCAGCCCCAGCATTTT. Protein sequence: CASSVAGDKGQPQHF. The gene calls are TRBV9 and TRBJ1-5; maybe TRBD1 (6 bases). The CDR3 loop spans 15 amino acids. CDR1 is SGDLS and CDR2 is YYNGEE in the germline V gene. Trimming shortened V by 0 bases and J by 6 bases, and 13 bases separated the two germline ends.

The rearrangement joins TRBV28 to TRBJ2-4, with D maybe TRBD2 (5 bases). Germline loops: CDR1 MDHEN, CDR2 SYDVKM. Trimming took 5 bases from V and 0 from J, leaving 11 bases between them. The CDR3 is made up of 15 amino acids. In nucleotides, the CDR3 is TGTGCCAGCAGTGGACGGACTCTAGCCAAAAACATTCAGTACTTC. The encoded protein is CASSGRTLAKNIQYF.

The chain uses TRBV12-5 and TRBJ2-3; weak D call: TRBD1 (6 bases). CDR3 length equals 14 residues. Trimming shortened V by 1 base and J by 1 base, and 6 bases separated the two germline ends. Germline values: CDR1 LGHNT, CDR2 FRNRAP. The CDR3 protein is CASGLDRGTDTQYF. The CDR3 DNA is TGTGCTAGTGGTTTGGACAGGGGCACAGATACGCAGTATTTT.

This clone has only one observation. The rearrangement uses TRBV18 and TRBJ1-1; 9 bases line up with TRBD1. The CDR3 has 15 residues. Germline CDR1 reads KGHSH; CDR2 reads LQKENI. V shed 4 bases, J shed 1 base, and the junction held 4 bases outside the gene matches. This CDR3 is CASSLGGQGNTEAFF. The CDR3 DNA is TGTGCCAGCTCACTGGGGGGACAGGGGAACACTGAAGCTTTCTTT.

The chain employs TRBV6-5 and TRBJ1-2; tentatively, D is TRBD1 (6 bases). Germline CDR1 MNHEY, CDR2 SVGAGI. With 4 bases removed from V and 5 bases from J, the gap between germline ends came to 14 bases. This CDR3 region has 14 residues. The CDR3 sequence: CASSWDTRGYGYTF. DNA of the CDR3: TGTGCCAGCAGTTGGGACACGAGAGGATATGGCTACACCTTC.

The chain recombines TRBV18 with TRBJ1-1, with 9 bases that match TRBD1. The germline gives CDR1 KGHSH, CDR2 LQKENI. The V and J ends lost 3 bases and 4 bases, in that order; junction bases with no gene match: 6. The CDR3 sequence is 15 residues long. As DNA, the CDR3 is TGTGCCAGCTCACCGGGACAGGGTGGGAGCACTGAAGCTTTCTTT. Protein product: CASSPGQGGSTEAFF.

V usage is TRBV7-8 and J usage is TRBJ1-5; a possible D gene is TRBD1 (6 bases). The V gene's germline CDR1 is SGHVS and CDR2 FQNEAQ. This CDR3 contains 16 residues. Deletions cut 2 bases from V and 4 bases from J, with 15 bases between. CDR3 region: CASSLRRAGANQPQHF. CDR3 DNA: TGTGCCAGCAGCTTACGACGGGCAGGGGCTAATCAGCCCCAGCATTTT.

A single count supports this clone. This chain uses TRBV7-9 with TRBJ1-4; 9 bases map to TRBD1. J was trimmed by 8 bases and V by 5 bases; bases with no gene match: 6. The CDR3 is 14 residues long. CDR1 is SEHNR and CDR2 is FQNEAQ in the germline V gene (reference sequence). CDR3 in amino acids: CASSNTGGEEKLFF. The CDR3 DNA is TGTGCCAGCAGCAACACAGGGGGCGAGGAAAAACTGTTTTTT.

About this clone: Within the sample, other DNA sequences also encode this same CDR3. The chain is built from TRBV5-1 and TRBJ1-5; possibly TRBD1 for D (6 bases). V gave up 4 bases and J gave up 3 bases, with 11 bases separating them. CDR3 length equals 14 residues. CDR1 is SGHRS and CDR2 is YFSETQ in the germline V gene. The CDR3 region is CASSLGQPNQPQHF. CDR3 sequence (DNA): TGCGCCAGCAGCCTAGGACAGCCCAATCAGCCCCAGCATTTT.

This chain links TRBV6-1 with TRBJ2-5; D may match TRBD1 or TRBD2 (5 bases each). Germline CDR1 MNHNS, CDR2 SASEGT. V dropped 1 base and J dropped 5 bases, with 20 bases sitting between them. CDR3 length: 17 residues. DNA for the CDR3: TGTGCCAGCAGTGAAGGGGTGGTTGCAGGTGGGGGTGAGACCCAGTACTTC. It translates to CASSEGVVAGGGETQYF.

Here the CDR3 reads CASSEDSAGNTIYF. In nucleotides, the CDR3 is TGCGCCAGCAGTGAGGACAGTGCTGGAAACACCATATATTTT. The rearrangement uses TRBV10-1 and TRBJ1-3; a weak D match, TRBD1 (5 bases). Germline lookup yields CDR1 WNHNN and CDR2 SYGVQD (reference sequence). Trimming removed 2 bases from V and 2 bases from J, with 7 bases in between. The CDR3 runs to 14 residues.

V gene TRBV10-3 combines with J gene TRBJ2-5, with TRBD1 identical over 10 bases. Germline-derived CDR1 and CDR2 are ENHRY and SYGVKD. This CDR3 is built from 17 residues. V lost 3 bases to trimming and J lost 5 bases; unmatched junction nucleotides: 12. The CDR3 DNA sequence: TGTGCCATCAGTGATGGTCGAGGAGGGACAGGGGAGGAGACCCAGTACTTC. Amino acid sequence: CAISDGRGGTGEETQYF.

This rearrangement joins TRBV11-2 to TRBJ1-2; 8 nucleotides match TRBD1. The CDR3 is made up of 16 amino acids. Germline V CDR1 and CDR2: SGHAT, FQNNGV. J lost 1 base, V lost 6 bases, and 10 bases had no gene match. This CDR3 is CASREIRDRHNYGYTF. DNA of the CDR3: TGTGCCAGCAGAGAGATCCGGGACAGGCATAACTATGGCTACACCTTC. The full variable domain, completed using reference TRBV11-2 and TRBJ1-2, is EAGVAQSPRYKIIEKRQSVAFWCNPISGHATLYWYQQILGQGPKLLIQFQNNGVVDDSQLPKDRFSAERLKGVDSTLKIQPAKLEDSAVYLCASREIRDRHNYGYTFGSGTRLTVV.

Details on this clone: This specimen includes other DNA sequences encoding the same CDR3. The genes are TRBV18 and TRBJ2-1; no clear D gene. CDR1 and CDR2 from the germline V gene are KGHSH and LQKENI. The CDR3 covers 12 residues. V was pared by 3 bases and J by 4 bases, with 4 bases between. The CDR3 loop reads CASSPNYNEQFF. In DNA form, the CDR3 reads TGTGCCAGCTCACCGAATTACAATGAGCAGTTCTTC.